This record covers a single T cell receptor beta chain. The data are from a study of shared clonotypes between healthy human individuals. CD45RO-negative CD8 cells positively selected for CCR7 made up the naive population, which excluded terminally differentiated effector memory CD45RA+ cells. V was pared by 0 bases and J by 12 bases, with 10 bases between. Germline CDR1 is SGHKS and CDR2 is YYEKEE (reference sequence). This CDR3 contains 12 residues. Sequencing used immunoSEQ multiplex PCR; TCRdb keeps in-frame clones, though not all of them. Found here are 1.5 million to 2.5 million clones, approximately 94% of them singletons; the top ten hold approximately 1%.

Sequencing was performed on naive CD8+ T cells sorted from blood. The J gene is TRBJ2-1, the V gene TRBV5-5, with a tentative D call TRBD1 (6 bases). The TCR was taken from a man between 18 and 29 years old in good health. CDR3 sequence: CASSLGDNWQFF. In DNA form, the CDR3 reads TGTGCCAGCAGCTTGGGGGACAACTGGCAGTTCTTC.